This T cell receptor (beta chain) comes out of a study of T cells after yellow fever vaccination. The wider study: Any fraction with a low cell number was prepared using SMART-Seq v4 Ultra Low Input.

Remarks on this clonotype: What it binds is not known.

Findings and caveats of the study: After the booster, roughly 96% of CD4 and 75% to 90% of CD8 primary-response clones were re-detected. Researchers noted that a small share of clonotypes showed up in both CD4 and CD8 compartments.

From the 5' RACE reads, TCRdb called clonotypes with MiXCR, one entry per CDR3 protein. The sample contains some 340,000 distinct CDR3 sequences, around 10% of which appear only once. Trimming took off 3 bases at V and 6 bases at J, with 12 bases between the two ends. The CDR3 extends over 13 amino acids. Per the germline V gene, CDR1 is KGHSH and CDR2 is LQKENI. The V gene is TRBV18, the J gene TRBJ2-7; possible D gene TRBD2, 7 bases. Source: CD4+ T cells sorted from PBMCs, taken 45 days after the yellow fever booster vaccination. The receptor was isolated from a man aged 18 to 29 who received the YFV17D yellow fever vaccine. In nucleotides, the CDR3 is TGTGCCAGCTCACCGGCGGGGGCTAGCGAGCAGTACTTC. Translating gives CASSPAGASEQYF.